The 11 T cell receptor beta chains below come from one sample, sequenced in a study of T cell changes during pregnancy in multiple sclerosis (dated by TCRdb to the late 2010s). Libraries were prepared through the immunoSEQ multiplex PCR assay. Imported from immuneACCESS, the table was reduced by TCRdb to in-frame sequences with V and J called. These copies leave out some clones; in studies compared against another copy, an unresolved V gene accounts for under half, and the cause of the remainder is not known. A total of about 68,000 clones appear in this sample, about 90% of them only once. The ten largest clonotypes hold 1.3% of the sample. The input for sequencing was peripheral blood, taken in the second trimester of pregnancy. The source of these receptors is a female donor in good health, enrolled as a control in a pregnancy study.

In this sample, this clone turned up a few times. The CDR3 bases are TGCGCCAGCAGCTCACTGACAGGGGCGAACACTGAAGCTTTCTTT. Translating it yields CASSSLTGANTEAFF. The J gene is TRBJ1-1, the V gene TRBV5-1; TRBD1 matches at 8 bases. CDR1 is SGHRS and CDR2 is YFSETQ in the germline V gene. After removal of 3 bases from V and 1 base from J, the junction contained 5 bases not matched to a gene. CDR3 size: 15 residues.

V usage is TRBV4-2 and J usage is TRBJ2-7; perhaps TRBD2 as D (6 bases). Germline V gene lookup returns CDR1 LGHNA and CDR2 YNFKEQ. CDR3 length: 15 residues. V lost 1 base to trimming and J lost 4 bases, with 14 bases between them. DNA of the CDR3: TGTGCCAGCAGCCAAGGGGGTAGCGGTGGTTACGAGCAGTACTTC. This sequence encodes CASSQGGSGGYEQYF.

This clone was counted between two and nine times. The chain uses TRBV5-1 and TRBJ2-2, with 9 bases that match TRBD2. CDR3 size: 15 residues. Trimming removed 5 bases from V and 1 base from J; junction bases left unmatched: 3. Germline values: CDR1 SGHRS, CDR2 YFSETQ. In nucleotides, the CDR3 is TGCGCCAGCAGAGAGACTAGCGGGAACACCGGGGAGCTGTTTTTT. Translated: CASRETSGNTGELFF.

The chain combines TRBV28 with TRBJ1-5; 10 bases agree with TRBD1. Trimming removed 5 bases from V and 4 bases from J; junction bases left unmatched: 5. This CDR3 is 15 amino acids long. Germline loops: CDR1 MDHEN, CDR2 SYDVKM. CDR3 residues: CASSTRDRGNQPQHF. For the CDR3, the DNA is TGTGCCAGCAGTACCCGGGACAGGGGAAATCAGCCCCAGCATTTT.

The count of this clone is one. The genes are TRBV5-6 and TRBJ2-7; 7 bases are shared with TRBD1. V gave up 4 bases and J gave up 0 bases; unmatched junction bases: 7. The CDR3 spans 15 residues. Germline values: CDR1 SGHDT, CDR2 YYEEEE. The CDR3 DNA sequence: TGTGCCAGCAGCCTCCGGGACAGCTCCTCCTACGAGCAGTACTTC. It translates to CASSLRDSSSYEQYF.

This rearrangement joins TRBV5-1 to TRBJ2-7, with 7 nucleotides matching TRBD1. The germline V gene has CDR1 SGHRS and CDR2 YFSETQ. V shed 0 bases and J 2 bases; nucleotides not matched to a gene: 2. This CDR3 has 14 residues. Here the CDR3 DNA reads TGCGCCAGCAGCTTGGCAGGGACAGCCTACGAGCAGTACTTC. This sequence encodes CASSLAGTAYEQYF.

This rearrangement joins TRBV4-1 to TRBJ2-7; 8 bases agree with TRBD1. Germline V gene lookup returns CDR1 MGHRA and CDR2 YSYEKL. The trim removed 5 bases at V and 3 bases at J, leaving 3 bases unmatched. This CDR3 is built from 13 residues. The CDR3 spells CASSRTGNYEQYF. The CDR3 DNA follows: TGCGCCAGCAGCAGGACAGGGAACTACGAGCAGTACTTC.

This chain uses TRBV6-5 with TRBJ1-1; the D gene is possibly TRBD1 (6 bases). The germline CDR1 and CDR2 sequences are MNHEY and SVGAGI. CDR3 size: 14 residues. The V and J ends lost 6 bases and 4 bases respectively, with 15 bases between them. The CDR3 DNA reads as TGTGCCAGCAGCCCCGGGACACGAAGCACTGAAGCTTTCTTT. Amino acid sequence: CASSPGTRSTEAFF.

The chain uses TRBV10-3 and TRBJ1-1; unclear D gene. CDR3 length: 16 amino acids. Between the trimmed V and J ends, which lost 4 bases and 1 base, there was a span of 16 bases. Germline CDR1 reads ENHRY; CDR2 reads SYGVKD. The CDR3 region is CAISASTGLGNTEAFF. The CDR3 DNA reads as TGTGCCATCAGTGCCTCTACCGGTCTAGGGAACACTGAAGCTTTCTTT.

This clone has a handful of counts. This chain links TRBV19 with TRBJ2-1, with 12 bases identical to TRBD2. The CDR3 is 13 residues long. Trimming at V came to 8 bases and at J to 7 bases, leaving 3 bases not matched to a gene. In germline, CDR1 is LNHDA, CDR2 SQIVND (reference sequence). CDR3 coding DNA: TGTGCCAGTCGACTAGCGGGAGTTAATGAGCAGTTCTTC. As protein: CASRLAGVNEQFF.

The genes are TRBV2 and TRBJ2-2; TRBD1 aligns across 7 bases. In germline, CDR1 is SNHLY, CDR2 FYNNEI. With V trimmed by 2 bases and J by 3 bases, 6 bases remained unmatched. The CDR3 has 16 residues. The CDR3 here is CASSERDSTYTGELFF. CDR3 DNA: TGTGCCAGCAGTGAAAGGGACAGTACCTACACCGGGGAGCTGTTTTTT.